The source of this TCR beta chain is a study of cytomegalovirus exposure and HLA in healthy donors. Points from the study as a whole: The study dropped some indistinguishable V segments, TRBV6-2 and TRBV6-3 among them.

The CDR3 consists of 13 residues. The germline CDR1 and CDR2 sequences are MNHNS and SASEGT. V lost 4 bases and J 5 bases, leaving 11 bases between the germline ends. On this clone itself: Its specificity is not known.

PCR involved 60 Vbeta and 13 Jbeta primers. The repertoire was sequenced with immunoSEQ multiplex PCR; TCRdb's copy has only in-frame clones and lacks some. Of about 140,000 clones in the sample, 80% to 85% were seen once. The clonotype originates from a boy between 2 and 15 years old in good health and CMV-seronegative. This chain joins TRBV6-1 and TRBJ2-5, with unresolved D. What was sequenced was PBMCs. The CDR3 DNA follows: TGTGCCAGCAGTGTCGACAACCTGGAGACCCAGTACTTC. Protein sequence: CASSVDNLETQYF.